What follows are 21 T cell receptor beta chains derived from one specimen sequenced in a study of chemoradiotherapy in HPV16-positive cancers. The table came from immunoSEQ multiplex PCR; TCRdb's copy has only in-frame clones and leaves some out. The sample lists approximately 12,000 clones, around 80% occurring once. This specimen was taken from a patient who underwent chemoradiotherapy. All receptors derive from a human donor with HPV-associated anogenital cancer.

The chain carries TRBV2 and TRBJ1-6; possible D gene TRBD1, 6 bases. This CDR3 has 14 amino acids. V lost 10 bases and J 9 bases, leaving 19 bases between the germline ends. Germline V CDR1 and CDR2: SNHLY, FYNNEI. CDR3 residues: CATTGTSRGSPLHF. The CDR3 DNA follows: TGTGCCACCACAGGGACTTCACGAGGTTCACCCCTCCACTTT.

The chain uses TRBV19 and TRBJ1-1; possibly TRBD1 for D (5 bases). Trimming removed 7 bases from V and 10 bases from J, with 16 bases in between. Per germline, CDR1 LNHDA and CDR2 SQIVND (reference sequence). This CDR3 has 12 amino acids. The CDR3 region has the DNA TGTGCCAGTATAACGGACATGGGTGGAGCTTTCTTT. Amino acid sequence: CASITDMGGAFF.

This clone is a singleton in its sample. This rearrangement joins TRBV11-2 to TRBJ2-7; perhaps TRBD2 as D (6 bases). V was trimmed by 6 bases and J by 4 bases, leaving 16 bases between them. The CDR3 is made up of 14 amino acids. CDR1 and CDR2 (germline): SGHAT, FQNNGV. CDR3 bases: TGTGCCAGCAGACAACCTACCAGCGGGTACGAGCAGTACTTC. The encoded protein is CASRQPTSGYEQYF.

The chain employs TRBV11-2 and TRBJ1-5; no firm D call. The CDR3 has 14 amino acids. Germline V gene lookup returns CDR1 SGHAT and CDR2 FQNNGV. V lost 1 base to trimming and J lost 3 bases, with 7 bases between them. For the CDR3, the DNA is TGTGCCAGCAGCTTAGCTCCAGACAATCAGCCCCAGCATTTT. Amino acids: CASSLAPDNQPQHF. The entire variable domain, with the rest obtained from reference TRBV11-2 and TRBJ1-5, is as follows: EAGVAQSPRYKIIEKRQSVAFWCNPISGHATLYWYQQILGQGPKLLIQFQNNGVVDDSQLPKDRFSAERLKGVDSTLKIQPAKLEDSAVYLCASSLAPDNQPQHFGDGTRLSIL.

This chain connects TRBV4-2 to TRBJ2-2, with 7 bases aligning to TRBD1. The junction had 8 bases not matched to a gene; V was cut back by 0 bases and J by 4 bases. The CDR3 runs 17 residues. Germline V gene sequence: CDR1 LGHNA, CDR2 YNFKEQ. CDR3 DNA sequence: TGTGCCAGCAGCCAAGATTTAGTTGGGACAGCCACCGGGGAGCTGTTTTTT. This sequence encodes CASSQDLVGTATGELFF.

This chain links TRBV5-6 with TRBJ2-7, with TRBD1 matching over 9 bases. The CDR3 has 14 amino acids. V trimming: 3 bases; J trimming: 5 bases; junction bases outside the gene matches: 6. CDR1 and CDR2 (germline): SGHDT, YYEEEE. CDR3 residues: CASSWDRDIDEQYF. DNA for the CDR3: TGTGCCAGCAGCTGGGACAGGGACATCGACGAGCAGTACTTC.

The chain uses TRBV6-5 and TRBJ2-7; 7 bases agree with TRBD1. Germline-derived CDR1 and CDR2 are MNHEY and SVGAGI. Unmatched junction bases numbered 7, after V lost 3 bases and J lost 2 bases. The CDR3 runs to 15 residues. CDR3 sequence: CASSYRRQGPYEQYF. CDR3 DNA sequence: TGTGCCAGCAGTTATAGGAGACAGGGACCCTACGAGCAGTACTTC.

The chain links TRBV21-1 to TRBJ1-5. TRBV21-1 is marked as a pseudogene. The CDR3 consists of 16 residues. This CDR3 reads CAIVLRATVLNQPQHF. DNA of the CDR3: TGTGCCATCGTGCTAAGGGCGACGGTACTAAATCAGCCCCAGCATTTT.

This sequence joins TRBV11-1 and TRBJ1-2; weak D call: TRBD1 (6 bases). Germline V CDR1 and CDR2: SGHAT, FQDESV (reference sequence). The germline V and J ends were trimmed by 0 bases and 13 bases, with 15 bases remaining between them. This CDR3 region has 13 residues. CDR3 protein: CASSLARGGQLTF. CDR3 sequence (DNA): TGTGCCAGCAGCTTAGCGAGAGGGGGACAACTCACCTTC.

The V and J genes are TRBV7-2 and TRBJ1-3, with unresolved D. Looked up from germline, CDR1 is SGHTA and CDR2 is FQGNSA. The CDR3 is made up of 16 amino acids. Between the trimmed V and J ends, which lost 1 base and 0 bases, there was a span of 10 bases. This chain's CDR3 is CASSLGPAVSGNTIYF. CDR3 in DNA: TGTGCCAGCAGCTTAGGACCGGCGGTCTCTGGAAACACCATATATTTT.

V usage is TRBV11-2 and J usage is TRBJ2-7; D uncertain. The CDR3 runs to 16 residues. Germline V CDR1 and CDR2: SGHAT, FQNNGV. V was pared by 2 bases and J by 0 bases, with 14 bases between. Written as DNA, the CDR3 is TGTGCCAGCAGCTTAAGACGGGCCACAAACTCCTACGAGCAGTACTTC. This codes for CASSLRRATNSYEQYF.

V is TRBV7-9 and J is TRBJ1-4; maybe TRBD1 (5 bases). Trimming left V 1 base short and J 6 bases short, with 9 bases between. This CDR3 contains 14 residues. CDR1 SEHNR and CDR2 FQNEAQ come from the germline V gene (reference sequence). CDR3 in amino acids: CASSLGGGDEKLFF. CDR3 DNA sequence: TGTGCCAGCAGCTTAGGAGGAGGGGATGAAAAACTGTTTTTT. The full variable domain, in which reference TRBV7-9 and TRBJ1-4 provide the parts outside the CDR3, is DTGVSQNPRHKITKRGQNVTFRCDPISEHNRLYWYRQTLGQGPEFLTYFQNEAQLEKSRLLSDRFSAERPKGSFSTLEIQRTEQGDSAMYLCASSLGGGDEKLFFGSGTQLSVL.

The chain has TRBV6-1 and TRBJ1-4; weak D call: TRBD1 (6 bases). V lost 4 bases and J 6 bases, leaving 15 bases between the germline ends. The CDR3 runs 15 residues. Per germline, CDR1 MNHNS and CDR2 SASEGT. Here the CDR3 reads CASSVSQGGDEKLFF. The CDR3 nucleotides are TGTGCCAGCAGTGTATCACAGGGAGGTGATGAAAAACTGTTTTTT.

This clone was counted between two and nine times. This chain links TRBV4-3 with TRBJ1-5; D is unclear. The ends were cut back, 1 base at V and 0 bases at J, with 7 bases in the middle. The CDR3 has 15 amino acids. CDR1 LGHNA and CDR2 YSLEER come from the germline V gene. In nucleotides, the CDR3 is TGCGCCAGCAGCCAAGGTCGATATAGCAATCAGCCCCAGCATTTT. Its protein is CASSQGRYSNQPQHF.

The chain combines TRBV7-9 with TRBJ1-2; D is possibly TRBD1 (6 bases). Germline loops: CDR1 SEHNR, CDR2 FQNEAQ (reference sequence). The V gene lost 2 bases and the J gene lost 8 bases, with 9 bases spanning the gap. This CDR3 comprises 12 residues. The CDR3 nucleotides are TGTGCCAGCAGCTTATGGGGGGGCGGCTACACCTTC. This gives the protein CASSLWGGGYTF.

This clone has just one count. The chain links TRBV6-6 to TRBJ2-7; D possibly corresponds to TRBD1 (6 bases). Trimming shortened V by 10 bases and J by 5 bases, and 18 bases separated the two germline ends. The CDR3 covers 13 residues. Germline loops: CDR1 MNHNY, CDR2 SVGAGI (reference sequence). CDR3 sequence: CATAEGVYDEQYF. CDR3 nucleotides: TGTGCCACCGCAGAGGGGGTCTACGACGAGCAGTACTTC.

This clone was picked up one time. The chain uses TRBV9 and TRBJ1-3, with D tentatively TRBD1 (5 bases). The CDR3 totals 14 residues. The germline CDR1 and CDR2 sequences are SGDLS and YYNGEE. Trimming pared 7 bases from V and 0 bases from J, leaving 11 bases between. This CDR3 reads CASAPGTSGNTIYF. CDR3 DNA: TGTGCCAGCGCCCCCGGGACCTCTGGAAACACCATATATTTT.

The genes are TRBV7-9 and TRBJ2-3; D remains unclear. V lost 3 bases and J 3 bases, leaving 16 bases between the germline ends. The germline gives CDR1 SEHNR, CDR2 FQNEAQ (reference sequence). This CDR3 comprises 16 residues. CDR3 sequence: CASSFLTAMGTDTQYF. The CDR3 coding sequence is TGTGCCAGCAGCTTCCTGACCGCGATGGGTACAGATACGCAGTATTTT. The full variable domain, rest sourced from reference TRBV7-9 and TRBJ2-3, is DTGVSQNPRHKITKRGQNVTFRCDPISEHNRLYWYRQTLGQGPEFLTYFQNEAQLEKSRLLSDRFSAERPKGSFSTLEIQRTEQGDSAMYLCASSFLTAMGTDTQYFGPGTRLTVL.

The chain employs TRBV27 and TRBJ2-1; a possible D gene is TRBD1 (6 bases). This CDR3 contains 15 residues. Germline V lookup: CDR1 MNHEY, CDR2 SMNVEV (reference sequence). The V and J ends lost 6 bases and 9 bases respectively, with 21 bases between them. The CDR3 loop is CASSWTAVRVREQFF. The CDR3 DNA is TGTGCCAGCAGCTGGACAGCCGTGCGGGTCCGTGAGCAGTTCTTC.

The DNA of the CDR3 is TGTGCCAGCAGCACCTCGTGGGACAGGGCAGGCGAGCAGTACTTC. This sequence encodes CASSTSWDRAGEQYF. The chain couples TRBV7-6 to TRBJ2-7, with 9 bases matching TRBD1. V lost 5 bases and J lost 6; bases outside the gene matches: 11. Germline V gene data show CDR1 as SGHVS and CDR2 as FNYEAQ. The CDR3 totals 15 residues.

The V and J genes are TRBV21-1 and TRBJ2-5; the D call TRBD2 from the table was never checked on the DNA. TRBV21-1 is flagged as a pseudogene. The CDR3 extends over 15 amino acids. CDR3 sequence reads: CARPKKRRKQETQYF. In DNA, the CDR3 is TGTGCCAGACCAAAAAAGCGACGCAAACAAGAGACCCAGTACTTC.